This T cell receptor beta chain originates from a study of cytomegalovirus exposure and HLA in healthy donors. Study as a whole: Out of 150 million to 200 million T cells, an earlier analysis found 117 million unique TCR beta sequences in total.

The CDR3 is made up of 14 amino acids. J gave up 5 bases and V 4 bases, and 8 bases lay outside the gene matches. Germline CDR1 reads SGHRS; CDR2 reads YFSETQ. Turning to this clone: Antigen: not known.

Researchers ran the PCR with 60 Vbeta and 13 Jbeta primers. Profiling relied on immunoSEQ multiplex PCR, and the TCRdb table lists in-frame clones only, not all of them. The table has approximately 150,000 clones, around 65% seen once. Study observations and caveats: Later analysis showed TCR association rates varying by HLA locus, highest for DRB1 and lowest for HLA-C. A prior analysis recorded that most TCR beta V segments were productive about 90% or about 30% of the time. A reported reduction in N-insertions relative to the approximately 670-donor mean was seen in an Asian-associated ancestry cluster in a later analysis.

This sequence originates from a woman in her thirties or forties in good health and CMV-seropositive. V usage is TRBV5-1 and J usage is TRBJ1-1; 7 bases are a match to TRBD1. Source material: PBMCs. DNA for the CDR3: TGCGCCAGCAGCAACAGGGGATTGGGGACTGAAGCTTTCTTT. It encodes CASSNRGLGTEAFF. Using reference TRBV5-1 and TRBJ1-1 for the parts outside the CDR3, the full variable domain is KAGVTQTPRYLIKTRGQQVTLSCSPISGHRSVSWYQQTPGQGLQFLFEYFSETQRNKGNFPGRFSGRQFSNSRSEMNVSTLELGDSALYLCASSNRGLGTEAFFGQGTRLTVV.